Listed below are T cell receptor beta chains from one sample, sequenced in a study of cytomegalovirus exposure and HLA in healthy donors. Produced via immunoSEQ multiplex PCR; TCRdb's table is partial and in-frame only. The data show approximately 89,000 clones, 85% seen once. The sequencing input was PBMCs. The source of these receptors is a man aged 35 to 55 in good health and CMV-seropositive. Both conserved end residues are part of each CDR3. The D gene is left open where the match is weak. Not every row has a clone size; where given, it reads once, few, many or a size class.

J gene	V gene	clone size	D gene	CDR3 protein	CDR3 DNA
TRBJ1-6	TRBV2	-	-	CASSSDSPLHF	TGTGCCAGCAGCTCCGATTCACCCCTCCACTTT
TRBJ2-7	TRBV18	-	-	CASSPPAAVYEQYF	TGTGCCAGCTCACCACCGGCGGCGGTCTACGAGCAGTACTTC
TRBJ2-5	TRBV10-3	-	TRBD1	CAISTQGAETQYF	TGTGCCATCAGTACTCAGGGGGCCGAGACCCAGTACTTC
TRBJ2-7	TRBV5-1	once	-	CASSPEGTLYEQYF	TGCGCCAGCAGCCCGGAAGGGACATTATACGAGCAGTACTTC
TRBJ1-6	TRBV7-6	-	-	CASSGQGSLNSPLHF	TGTGCCAGCAGCGGGCAGGGGTCCCTTAATTCACCCCTCCACTTT
TRBJ2-7	TRBV28	once	TRBD1	CASDRESSYEQYF	TGTGCCAGCGACAGGGAGAGCTCCTACGAGCAGTACTTC
TRBJ1-5	TRBV11-2	-	-	CASSLGIQHNQPQHF	TGTGCCAGCAGCTTAGGAATACAGCACAATCAGCCCCAGCATTTT
TRBJ1-3	TRBV19	-	-	CASSTYRITFGNTIYF	TGTGCCAGTAGTACCTACAGGATTACTTTTGGAAACACCATATATTTT
TRBJ1-2	TRBV7-9	-	-	CSSSLRGGYTF	TGTTCCAGCAGCCTCCGGGGAGGCTACACCTTC
TRBJ2-3	TRBV18	-	-	CASSLTFASTDTQYF	TGTGCCAGCTCACTTACCTTCGCGAGCACAGATACGCAGTATTTT
TRBJ2-6	TRBV6-5	once	-	CASSYATGNVLTF	TGTGCCAGCAGTTACGCGACAGGCAACGTCCTGACTTTC
TRBJ1-4	TRBV25-1	-	-	CASSESEGGLNEKLFF	TGTGCCAGCAGTGAATCCGAAGGGGGTCTTAATGAAAAACTGTTTTTT
TRBJ2-7	TRBV9	-	-	CASSQGSMGYEQYF	TGTGCCAGCAGCCAGGGGTCAATGGGGTACGAGCAGTACTTC
TRBJ2-1	TRBV27	-	-	CASSLSGTLHEQFF	TGTGCCAGCAGTTTATCCGGGACTCTACATGAGCAGTTCTTC
TRBJ2-1	TRBV7-2	-	-	CASSYYNRRDNEQFF	TGTGCCAGCAGCTACTACAACCGGCGGGACAATGAGCAGTTCTTC
TRBJ1-6	TRBV21-1	-	-	CASSKVAGDNSPLHF	TGTGCCAGCAGCAAAGTGGCCGGAGATAATTCACCCCTCCACTTT
TRBJ1-4	TRBV11-2	once	TRBD1	CASSGGTGGGEKLFF	TGTGCCAGCAGCGGAGGGACAGGGGGGGGTGAAAAACTGTTTTTT
TRBJ2-3	TRBV11-1	once	-	CASSLAGLSTDTQYF	TGTGCCAGCAGCTTAGCGGGACTTAGCACAGATACGCAGTATTTT
TRBJ1-2	TRBV19	-	TRBD1	CASTSAPGQGAGGYGYTF	TGTGCCAGTACCTCGGCCCCGGGACAGGGGGCAGGAGGCTATGGCTACACCTTC
TRBJ2-1	TRBV11-2	-	TRBD2	CASSLGQSGKRLYNEQFF	TGTGCCAGCAGCTTAGGGCAGAGCGGGAAACGACTCTACAATGAGCAGTTCTTC
TRBJ2-1	TRBV6-6	-	-	CASEAYNEQFF	TGTGCCAGCGAAGCATACAATGAGCAGTTCTTC
TRBJ2-7	TRBV6-5	-	TRBD1	CASSYSRDRGHEQYF	TGTGCCAGCAGTTACTCTAGGGACAGGGGCCACGAGCAGTACTTC
TRBJ1-6	TRBV7-9	once	-	CASSLRGIDNSPLHF	TGTGCCAGCAGCTTAAGGGGGATCGACAATTCACCCCTCCACTTT